The 19 T cell receptor beta chains in this list originate from one sample, sequenced in a study of T-cell reconstitution after alpha-beta-depleted transplantation in children. The authors prepared the TCRbeta library with unique molecular identifiers. Via MiXCR, TCRdb re-called the PCR reads, giving one row per CDR3 protein. The table lists about 340,000 distinct CDR3 sequences, about 17% of them singletons. Sequenced here: PBMCs, mostly from graft donor cells, sampled 360 days after TCRalphabeta/CD19-depleted stem cell transplant. These receptor sequences come from a male patient aged 2 to 10 who had a stem cell transplant for acute lymphoblastic leukemia, so the T cells may come from the graft donor.

The chain joins TRBV28 to TRBJ1-5; D is unclear. CDR1 is MDHEN and CDR2 is SYDVKM in the germline V gene. The CDR3 consists of 15 residues. With 6 bases removed from V and 4 bases from J, the gap between germline ends came to 16 bases. The CDR3: CASRPTQWANQPQHF. CDR3 nucleotides: TGTGCCAGCAGACCCACCCAGTGGGCTAATCAGCCCCAGCATTTT.

The chain employs TRBV3-1 and TRBJ2-3, with 8 positions matching TRBD1. The CDR3 is made up of 16 amino acids. CDR1 LGHDT and CDR2 YNNKEL come from the germline V gene (reference sequence). Unmatched junction bases numbered 8, after V lost 4 bases and J lost 2 bases. CDR3 nucleotide sequence: TGTGCCAGCAGCCTTCAGACAGGGGTCTTCACAGATACGCAGTATTTT. Translation gives CASSLQTGVFTDTQYF.

V gene TRBV29-1 combines with J gene TRBJ2-2; 7 positions agree with TRBD1. There are 18 residues in the CDR3. V dropped 7 bases and J dropped 4; count of bases not matched to a gene: 21. Germline lookup yields CDR1 SQVTM and CDR2 ANQGSEA. The chain's CDR3 is CSAYLGTAYTRGTGELFF. CDR3 DNA: TGCAGCGCATACCTCGGGACAGCTTACACCCGAGGCACCGGGGAGCTGTTTTTT.

This clonotype occurred a few times. At one end, the junction sequence differs from germline, possibly due to a read error. This chain connects TRBV12-3 or TRBV12-4 to TRBJ1-2, with 8 bases fitting TRBD1. CDR3 size: 14 residues. This chain's CDR3 is CASSLGAGGVLGFF. The CDR3 nucleotides read TGTGCCAGCAGTTTAGGGGCAGGGGGCGTGTTGGGATTCTTC.

The J gene is TRBJ2-3, the V gene TRBV2, with D hard to call. V was trimmed by 3 bases and J by 2 bases, leaving 18 bases between them. This CDR3 is 17 amino acids long. The V gene's germline CDR1 is SNHLY and CDR2 FYNNEI. CDR3 DNA: TGTGCCAGCAGTGATTCCCTAGATTTTGGCACCACAGATACGCAGTATTTT. Protein: CASSDSLDFGTTDTQYF. The full variable domain, rest sourced from reference TRBV2 and TRBJ2-3, is EPEVTQTPSHQVTQMGQEVILRCVPISNHLYFYWYRQILGQKVEFLVSFYNNEISEKSEIFDDQFSVERPDGSNFTLKIRSTKLEDSAMYFCASSDSLDFGTTDTQYFGPGTRLTVL.

Only one count was recorded for this clonotype. This sequence joins TRBV28 and TRBJ2-5, with D possibly matching TRBD1 (5 bases). CDR3 size: 15 residues. Germline V gene lookup returns CDR1 MDHEN and CDR2 SYDVKM. Trimming shortened V by 3 bases and J by 4 bases, and 15 bases separated the two germline ends. In DNA, the CDR3 is TGTGCCAGCAGTTTTAACCGGGTCAGGGCAGAGACCCAGTACTTC. It translates to CASSFNRVRAETQYF. Full variable domain (outside the CDR3, taken from reference TRBV28 and TRBJ2-5): DVKVTQSSRYLVKRTGEKVFLECVQDMDHENMFWYRQDPGLGLRLIYFSYDVKMKEKGDIPEGYSVSREKKERFSLILESASTNQTSMYLCASSFNRVRAETQYFGPGTRLLVL.

This clonotype has a handful of counts. This rearrangement joins TRBV5-1 to TRBJ2-1; the match to TRBD1 covers 7 bases. V was clipped by 7 bases and J by 7 bases; unmatched bases: 11. The germline V gene has CDR1 SGHRS and CDR2 YFSETQ. This CDR3 is built from 14 residues. This CDR3 reads CASSRQGRDNEQFF. The CDR3 DNA is TGCGCCAGCTCCCGACAGGGAAGGGATAATGAGCAGTTCTTC.

CDR3 protein: CASSLIHQPQHF. The DNA of the CDR3 is TGTGCCAGCAGTTTGATCCATCAGCCCCAGCATTTT. This rearrangement joins TRBV12-3 or TRBV12-4 to TRBJ1-5, with unresolved D. The CDR3 consists of 12 residues. V dropped 3 bases and J dropped 5 bases, with 5 bases sitting between them.

This clonotype was seen ten or more times. V and J are TRBV9 and TRBJ2-1; no clear D gene. Germline CDR1 is SGDLS and CDR2 is YYNGEE. The CDR3 is 15 amino acids. The V gene lost 0 bases and the J gene lost 2 bases, with 9 bases spanning the gap. The CDR3 region is CASSVEVAPYNEQFF. The CDR3, as DNA: TGTGCCAGCAGCGTAGAGGTAGCCCCCTACAATGAGCAGTTCTTC.

The chain links TRBV15 to TRBJ2-5, with 8 bases aligning to TRBD1. V gave up 2 bases and J gave up 5 bases; unmatched junction bases: 10. Germline assignment: CDR1 LNHNV and CDR2 YYDKDF (reference sequence). CDR3 size: 16 residues. CDR3 region: CATSRRQGPGDETQYF. Here the CDR3 DNA reads TGTGCCACCAGCAGAAGACAGGGGCCAGGGGATGAGACCCAGTACTTC.

This clonotype came up a few times. The V and J genes are TRBV9 and TRBJ2-2; TRBD2 aligns across 8 bases. The CDR3 has 15 residues. Germline-derived CDR1 and CDR2 are SGDLS and YYNGEE. J lost 5 bases, V lost 3 bases, and 6 bases had no gene match. DNA for the CDR3: TGTGCCAGCAGCGACCTCGGGAGGGGAACCGGGGAGCTGTTTTTT. The encoded protein is CASSDLGRGTGELFF.

This chain connects TRBV28 to TRBJ2-1; D possibly corresponds to TRBD1 (5 bases). Trimming took off 6 bases at V and 6 bases at J, with 6 bases between the two ends. This CDR3 region has 11 residues. CDR1 MDHEN and CDR2 SYDVKM come from the germline V gene. CDR3 nucleotide sequence: TGTGCCAGCAGAGGGGTCAATGAGCAGTTCTTC. Protein: CASRGVNEQFF. Full variable domain (remainder filled in from reference TRBV28 and TRBJ2-1): DVKVTQSSRYLVKRTGEKVFLECVQDMDHENMFWYRQDPGLGLRLIYFSYDVKMKEKGDIPEGYSVSREKKERFSLILESASTNQTSMYLCASRGVNEQFFGPGTRLTVL.

The chain employs TRBV20-1 and TRBJ1-5; D is possibly TRBD1 (5 bases). The V end was cut by 6 bases, the J end by 0 bases, with 15 bases between. Germline CDR1 and CDR2: DFQATT and SNEGSKA (reference sequence). The CDR3 has 15 amino acids. The CDR3 is CSAAGGGISNQPQHF. As DNA, the CDR3 is TGCAGTGCCGCCGGCGGGGGGATTAGCAATCAGCCCCAGCATTTT.

This clonotype has a count of ten or more. The rearrangement links TRBV29-1 to TRBJ2-7, with 14 bases matching TRBD2. The V segment lost 2 bases and the J segment 6 bases; nucleotides outside the gene matches: 6. CDR1 and CDR2 from the germline V gene are SQVTM and ANQGSEA. The CDR3 has 15 residues. The CDR3 DNA sequence: TGCAGCGTTGAATCATGGGGACTAGCGGGAGTCGAGCAGTACTTC. Its translation is CSVESWGLAGVEQYF.

The gene calls are TRBV12-5 and TRBJ2-6; 7 bases line up with TRBD1. The CDR3 is 18 amino acids. The V and J ends lost 1 base and 1 base, in that order; junction bases with no gene match: 7. Germline values: CDR1 LGHNT, CDR2 FRNRAP. The CDR3 protein is CASGLGRTGGSGANVLTF. CDR3 nucleotide sequence: TGTGCTAGTGGTTTGGGTCGGACAGGTGGGTCTGGGGCCAACGTCCTGACTTTC.

The chain carries TRBV12-3 or TRBV12-4 and TRBJ2-3; D is perhaps TRBD1 or TRBD2 (6 bases each). The CDR3 contains 14 residues. V lost 5 bases and J lost 6, with 15 bases in between. The CDR3 sequence: CASSPRRGVDTQYF. The CDR3 bases are TGTGCCAGCAGTCCCCGGAGGGGGGTCGATACGCAGTATTTT.

This clonotype has a count of ten or more. The chain links TRBV12-3 or TRBV12-4 to TRBJ2-1, with unresolved D. The length of the CDR3 is 14 residues. The V end lost 3 bases, the J end lost 0 bases, and 6 bases lay between the germline ends. CDR3 region: CASSLSASYNEQFF. The CDR3 bases are TGTGCCAGCAGTTTGAGTGCCTCCTACAATGAGCAGTTCTTC.

This clonotype was detected a few times. The chain joins TRBV4-1 to TRBJ2-3; no definite D call. This CDR3 has 15 residues. Germline V gene lookup returns CDR1 MGHRA and CDR2 YSYEKL. V lost 2 bases and J 0 bases, leaving 9 bases between the germline ends. The CDR3 sequence: CASSQPVSSTDTQYF. The DNA for the CDR3 is TGCGCCAGCAGCCAACCAGTATCTAGCACAGATACGCAGTATTTT.

The rearrangement joins TRBV10-3 to TRBJ2-6; D ambiguous. From germline, CDR1 is ENHRY and CDR2 SYGVKD. Trimming cost V 3 bases and J 2 bases, with 23 bases left between them. The CDR3 extends over 20 amino acids. In nucleotides, the CDR3 is TGTGCCATCAGTGAAAGTGCTAGACCCGGAAGGGTGGCTGGGGCCAACGTCCTGACTTTC. As protein: CAISESARPGRVAGANVLTF.